This T cell receptor beta chain was documented in a study of OX40 agonist ivuxolimab in advanced cancers. This table comes from immunoSEQ multiplex PCR, and its TCRdb copy is limited to in-frame clones, with some not included. The data show roughly 110,000 clones, with 75% to 95% seen just once and around 1.2% held by the top ten. This clone was recorded once. The receptor comes from an adult with an advanced solid tumor such as melanoma, head and neck, liver or kidney cancer. Sequenced material: CD4+ or CD8+ T cells sorted from blood, taken in a trial of the OX40 agonist ivuxolimab.

The CDR3 region is CASSNPDRVGSPLHF. DNA of the CDR3: TGTGCCAGCAGTAACCCCGACAGGGTTGGTTCACCCCTCCACTTT. The J gene is TRBJ1-6, the V gene TRBV6-6, with 7 positions matching TRBD1. The V gene end was trimmed by 5 bases and the J gene end by 9 bases; junction bases not matched to a gene: 10. Germline CDR1 MNHNY, CDR2 SVGAGI (reference sequence). The CDR3 totals 15 residues.